The rows below give T cell receptor beta chains drawn from one sample of a study of cytomegalovirus exposure and HLA in healthy donors. Assay: immunoSEQ multiplex PCR; the TCRdb copy retains only in-frame clones and omits some. The data contain about 170,000 clones, over 75% of them singletons. Sequenced input: PBMCs. These receptors came from a young woman in good health and CMV-seronegative. Both conserved end residues are trimmed from each CDR3. The order of the fields is J gene, clone size, V gene, CDR3 protein. A row's size may be missing; if present it is once, few, many or a size class.

j_call: TRBJ1-1; clone_size: once; v_call: TRBV4-1; cdr3_aa: ASSQRDSTMNTEAF
j_call: TRBJ2-7; clone_size: NA; v_call: TRBV6-1; cdr3_aa: ASSELERVDYEQY
j_call: TRBJ2-3; clone_size: NA; v_call: TRBV10-1; cdr3_aa: ASSEYIGGTQTQY
j_call: TRBJ2-7; clone_size: few; v_call: TRBV18; cdr3_aa: ASSPPGDNEQY
j_call: TRBJ1-1; clone_size: NA; v_call: TRBV5-6; cdr3_aa: ASSPEKGTVNTEAF
j_call: TRBJ2-5; clone_size: NA; v_call: TRBV5-6; cdr3_aa: ASSHTGGFRETQY
j_call: TRBJ1-5; clone_size: NA; v_call: TRBV28; cdr3_aa: ASSLIGGFGGNQPQH
j_call: TRBJ1-1; clone_size: NA; v_call: TRBV28; cdr3_aa: ATKMGGRVIYAF
j_call: TRBJ2-3; clone_size: NA; v_call: TRBV6-6; cdr3_aa: ASSKTGSTQY
j_call: TRBJ1-2; clone_size: NA; v_call: TRBV7-9; cdr3_aa: ASSQKAGQGVDYGYT
j_call: TRBJ2-7; clone_size: NA; v_call: TRBV5-1; cdr3_aa: ASSLAFQGDEQY
j_call: TRBJ1-5; clone_size: NA; v_call: TRBV7-2; cdr3_aa: ASSADSRPQH
j_call: TRBJ1-1; clone_size: NA; v_call: TRBV29-1; cdr3_aa: NVEGQMNTEAF
j_call: TRBJ2-7; clone_size: NA; v_call: TRBV7-6; cdr3_aa: ASSLRDRGLDEQY
j_call: TRBJ2-7; clone_size: NA; v_call: TRBV5-1; cdr3_aa: ASSLTAAYEQY
j_call: TRBJ2-1; clone_size: once; v_call: TRBV5-4; cdr3_aa: ASSRGLPMDNEQF
j_call: TRBJ2-3; clone_size: NA; v_call: TRBV2; cdr3_aa: ASQGLGGTDTQY
j_call: TRBJ1-3; clone_size: NA; v_call: TRBV19; cdr3_aa: ASSWASSGNTIY
j_call: TRBJ1-1; clone_size: NA; v_call: TRBV6-1; cdr3_aa: ASSVGAQAHEAF
j_call: TRBJ2-6; clone_size: NA; v_call: TRBV19; cdr3_aa: ASSRGGSGANVLT
j_call: TRBJ2-7; clone_size: few; v_call: TRBV6-1; cdr3_aa: ASSEYGVEQY
j_call: TRBJ1-2; clone_size: NA; v_call: TRBV28; cdr3_aa: ASSFGDPRWDGYT
j_call: TRBJ2-1; clone_size: NA; v_call: TRBV18; cdr3_aa: ASSPTSGSYNEQF
j_call: TRBJ2-7; clone_size: NA; v_call: TRBV5-6; cdr3_aa: ASSLFTQGPSEQY
j_call: TRBJ2-1; clone_size: NA; v_call: TRBV7-9; cdr3_aa: ASSERLAGVYNEQF
j_call: NA; clone_size: NA; v_call: TRBV6-6; cdr3_aa: ASIGTSGRASYEQY
j_call: TRBJ2-2; clone_size: few; v_call: TRBV6-5; cdr3_aa: ASSSTVTGELF
j_call: TRBJ2-5; clone_size: NA; v_call: TRBV5-1; cdr3_aa: ASSSGGGPQETQY
j_call: TRBJ2-1; clone_size: NA; v_call: TRBV5-1; cdr3_aa: ASSFGTFSDEQF
j_call: TRBJ2-1; clone_size: NA; v_call: TRBV27; cdr3_aa: ASSLDLSGYNEQF
j_call: TRBJ1-6; clone_size: NA; v_call: TRBV30; cdr3_aa: AWAQGGNSPLH
j_call: TRBJ1-1; clone_size: NA; v_call: TRBV2; cdr3_aa: ASTIQGNTEAF
j_call: TRBJ2-7; clone_size: NA; v_call: TRBV2; cdr3_aa: ASSVGRTGAYEQY
j_call: TRBJ2-5; clone_size: few; v_call: TRBV28; cdr3_aa: ASSSQETQY
j_call: NA; clone_size: NA; v_call: TRBV18; cdr3_aa: ASSLDRAYEQY
j_call: TRBJ2-3; clone_size: NA; v_call: TRBV7-3; cdr3_aa: ASSFTGDTQY
j_call: TRBJ2-3; clone_size: few; v_call: TRBV7-3; cdr3_aa: ASSFQGTDTQY
j_call: TRBJ2-5; clone_size: NA; v_call: TRBV6-1; cdr3_aa: ASGGRERMGETQY
j_call: TRBJ2-5; clone_size: NA; v_call: TRBV18; cdr3_aa: ASSPPYVGETQY
j_call: TRBJ1-2; clone_size: NA; v_call: TRBV5-1; cdr3_aa: ASSLGPSVGQGGYT
j_call: TRBJ1-2; clone_size: NA; v_call: TRBV14; cdr3_aa: ASSQGGYRGRGYT
j_call: TRBJ1-1; clone_size: NA; v_call: TRBV10-2; cdr3_aa: ASTRQGAEAF
j_call: TRBJ1-6; clone_size: NA; v_call: TRBV5-4; cdr3_aa: ASSFSVSLEDNSPLH
j_call: TRBJ2-7; clone_size: NA; v_call: TRBV19; cdr3_aa: ASSRTSGMMYEQY
j_call: TRBJ2-2; clone_size: NA; v_call: TRBV2; cdr3_aa: ASSEAGNGELF
j_call: TRBJ2-1; clone_size: once; v_call: TRBV27; cdr3_aa: ASRGETSGGNEQF
j_call: TRBJ1-6; clone_size: NA; v_call: TRBV10-2; cdr3_aa: ASSVGQGTNSPLH
j_call: NA; clone_size: once; v_call: TRBV2; cdr3_aa: ASSPRGGYTGELF
j_call: TRBJ2-5; clone_size: NA; v_call: TRBV10-3; cdr3_aa: AISGQVQETQY
j_call: TRBJ2-7; clone_size: once; v_call: TRBV10-3; cdr3_aa: AINEDKTSYEQY
j_call: TRBJ1-4; clone_size: NA; v_call: TRBV4-1; cdr3_aa: ASSQARRTNEKLF
j_call: TRBJ2-7; clone_size: NA; v_call: TRBV5-5; cdr3_aa: ASSLRQGVVFPTYEQY
j_call: TRBJ2-7; clone_size: NA; v_call: TRBV5-4; cdr3_aa: ASSLIFSRTGISYEQY
j_call: TRBJ2-1; clone_size: NA; v_call: TRBV2; cdr3_aa: ASSVTGQGVNEQF
j_call: TRBJ2-1; clone_size: NA; v_call: TRBV5-1; cdr3_aa: ASRIEYNEQF
j_call: TRBJ1-1; clone_size: NA; v_call: TRBV6-1; cdr3_aa: ASSRAGTDTEAF
j_call: TRBJ2-7; clone_size: NA; v_call: TRBV11-2; cdr3_aa: ASSLAGLATYEQY
j_call: TRBJ1-1; clone_size: NA; v_call: TRBV7-9; cdr3_aa: ASSLGGLTEAF
j_call: TRBJ2-1; clone_size: NA; v_call: TRBV25-1; cdr3_aa: ASSHYNEQF